At least ten counts were recorded for the clone carrying this TCR beta chain. What was amplified from RNA transcripts were TCR beta CDR3 regions. Carried out on the TCR CDR3, a first-round RT-PCR used the HTBI primer set. MiXCR was run by TCRdb on the multiplex PCR reads, yielding one entry per CDR3 protein. The table shows some 550,000 distinct CDR3 sequences, with around 20% occurring only once. Trimming pared 4 bases from V and 3 bases from J, leaving 10 bases between. CDR1 is MNHNS, CDR2 SASEGT, per germline. The CDR3 extends over 13 amino acids. The sample comes from a study of T cells in Graves' hyperthyroidism and ophthalmopathy. Across the whole study: Sampling of peripheral blood happened at initial diagnosis, prior to any treatment.

It was uncontrolled infection, other autoimmune disease, pregnancy or lactation that excluded patients. Clinical symptoms, serum thyroxine and TRAb, thyroid ultrasound and orbital computed tomography together formed the diagnostic basis. This chain joins TRBV6-1 and TRBJ2-7, with a possible D match to TRBD2 (6 bases). This receptor was obtained from a man aged 18 to 30 with Graves' hyperthyroidism. Material for sequencing was blood. The CDR3 here is CASSGLVNYEQYF. DNA for the CDR3: TGTGCCAGCAGTGGACTAGTCAACTACGAGCAGTACTTC.